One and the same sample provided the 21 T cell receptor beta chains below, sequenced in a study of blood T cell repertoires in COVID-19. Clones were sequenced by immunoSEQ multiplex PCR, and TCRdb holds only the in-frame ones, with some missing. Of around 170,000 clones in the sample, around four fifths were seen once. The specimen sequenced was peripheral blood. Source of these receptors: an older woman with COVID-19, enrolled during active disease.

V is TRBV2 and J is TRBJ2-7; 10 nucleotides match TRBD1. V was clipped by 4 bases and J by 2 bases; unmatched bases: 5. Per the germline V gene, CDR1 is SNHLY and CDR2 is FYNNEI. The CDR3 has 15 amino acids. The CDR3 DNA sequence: TGTGCCAGCAGTGCCCGGGACAGGGGACCCTACGAGCAGTACTTC. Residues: CASSARDRGPYEQYF. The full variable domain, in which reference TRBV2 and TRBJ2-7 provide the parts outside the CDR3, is EPEVTQTPSHQVTQMGQEVILRCVPISNHLYFYWYRQILGQKVEFLVSFYNNEISEKSEIFDDQFSVERPDGSNFTLKIRSTKLEDSAMYFCASSARDRGPYEQYFGPGTRLTVT.

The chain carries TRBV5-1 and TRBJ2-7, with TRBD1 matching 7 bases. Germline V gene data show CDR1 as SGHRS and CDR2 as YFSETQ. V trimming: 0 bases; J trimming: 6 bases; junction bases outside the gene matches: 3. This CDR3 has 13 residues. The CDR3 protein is CASSLEQGSEQYF. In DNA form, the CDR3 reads TGCGCCAGCAGCTTGGAACAGGGGTCCGAGCAGTACTTC.

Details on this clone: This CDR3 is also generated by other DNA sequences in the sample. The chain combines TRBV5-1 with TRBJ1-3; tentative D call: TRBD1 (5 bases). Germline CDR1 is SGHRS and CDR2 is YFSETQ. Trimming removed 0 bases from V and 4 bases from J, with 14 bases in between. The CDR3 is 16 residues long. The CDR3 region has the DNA TGCGCCAGCAGCTTGGATCCAGGGTTGACCGGAAACACCATATATTTT. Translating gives CASSLDPGLTGNTIYF.

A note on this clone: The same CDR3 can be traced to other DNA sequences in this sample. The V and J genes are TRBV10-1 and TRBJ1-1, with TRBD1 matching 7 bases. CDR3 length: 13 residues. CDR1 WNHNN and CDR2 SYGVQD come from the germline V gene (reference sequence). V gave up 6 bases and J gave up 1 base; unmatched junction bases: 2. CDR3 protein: CASSRTGNTEAFF. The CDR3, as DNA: TGCGCCAGCAGCCGGACAGGGAACACTGAAGCTTTCTTT.

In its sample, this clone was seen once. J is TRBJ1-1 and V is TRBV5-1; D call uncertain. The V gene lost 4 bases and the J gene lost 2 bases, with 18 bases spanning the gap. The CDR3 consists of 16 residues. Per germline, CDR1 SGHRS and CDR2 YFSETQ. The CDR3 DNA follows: TGCGCCAGCAGCCCCGGAGAAATGCTAGGTAACACTGAAGCTTTCTTT. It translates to CASSPGEMLGNTEAFF.

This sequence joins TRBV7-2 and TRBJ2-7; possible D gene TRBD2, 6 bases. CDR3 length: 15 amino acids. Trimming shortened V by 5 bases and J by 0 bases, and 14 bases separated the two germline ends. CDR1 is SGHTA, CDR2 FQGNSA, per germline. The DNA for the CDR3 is TGTGCCAGCAGCCGCCTGTCTAGCGTCTCCTACGAGCAGTACTTC. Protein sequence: CASSRLSSVSYEQYF.

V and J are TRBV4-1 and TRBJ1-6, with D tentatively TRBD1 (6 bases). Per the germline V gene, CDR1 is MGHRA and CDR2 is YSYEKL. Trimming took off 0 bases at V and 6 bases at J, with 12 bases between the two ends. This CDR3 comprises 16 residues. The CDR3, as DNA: TGCGCCAGCAGCCAAGAGGCGGGGGCGCGTAATTCACCCCTCCACTTT. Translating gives CASSQEAGARNSPLHF.

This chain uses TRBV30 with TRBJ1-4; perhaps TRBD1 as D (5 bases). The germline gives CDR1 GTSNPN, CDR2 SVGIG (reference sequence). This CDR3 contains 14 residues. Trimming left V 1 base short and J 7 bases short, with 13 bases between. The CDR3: CAWSAGAKSEKLFF. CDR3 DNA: TGTGCCTGGAGTGCTGGGGCGAAAAGTGAAAAACTGTTTTTT.

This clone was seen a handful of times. The CDR3, as DNA: TGTGCCAGCAGTCCCGGGGTTAGCGTGGACACTGAAGCTTTCTTT. This codes for CASSPGVSVDTEAFF. The rearrangement joins TRBV7-9 to TRBJ1-1; D not certain. V was trimmed by 6 bases and J by 3 bases, leaving 17 bases between them. The CDR3 is 15 amino acids. From germline, CDR1 is SEHNR and CDR2 FQNEAQ (reference sequence).

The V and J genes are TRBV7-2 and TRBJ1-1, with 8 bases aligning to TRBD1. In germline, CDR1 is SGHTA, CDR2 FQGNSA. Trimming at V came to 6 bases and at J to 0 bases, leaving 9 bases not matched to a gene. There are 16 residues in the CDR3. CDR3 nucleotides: TGTGCCAGCAGATATGGACAGGGACCTCTGAACACTGAAGCTTTCTTT. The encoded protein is CASRYGQGPLNTEAFF.

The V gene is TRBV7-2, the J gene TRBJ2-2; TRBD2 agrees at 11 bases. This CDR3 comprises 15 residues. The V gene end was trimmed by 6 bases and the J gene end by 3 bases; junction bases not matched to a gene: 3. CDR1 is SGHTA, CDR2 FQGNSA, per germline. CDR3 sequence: CASSSGRAYTGELFF. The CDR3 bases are TGTGCCAGCAGTAGCGGGAGGGCGTACACCGGGGAGCTGTTTTTT.

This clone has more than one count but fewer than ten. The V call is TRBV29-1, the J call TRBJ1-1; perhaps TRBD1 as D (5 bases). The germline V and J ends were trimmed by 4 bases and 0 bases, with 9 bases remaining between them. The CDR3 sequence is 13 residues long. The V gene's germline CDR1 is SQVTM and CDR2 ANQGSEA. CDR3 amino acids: CSVVAGLNTEAFF. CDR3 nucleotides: TGCAGCGTTGTGGCAGGGTTGAACACTGAAGCTTTCTTT.

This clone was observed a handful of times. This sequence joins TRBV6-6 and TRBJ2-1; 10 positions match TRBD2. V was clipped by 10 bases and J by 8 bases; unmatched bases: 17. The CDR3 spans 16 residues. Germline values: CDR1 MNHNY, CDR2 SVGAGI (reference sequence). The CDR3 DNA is TGTGCCACCGCGAGTCCCGAAAGCGGGAGGGAGGATGAGCAGTTCTTC. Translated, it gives CATASPESGREDEQFF.

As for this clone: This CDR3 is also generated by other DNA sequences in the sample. The CDR3 region has the DNA TGCAGCGTGACAGGATCCACTGAAGCTTTCTTT. Encoded protein: CSVTGSTEAFF. V usage is TRBV29-1 and J usage is TRBJ1-1; a weak D match, TRBD1 (6 bases). The V gene lost 6 bases and the J gene lost 4 bases, with 9 bases spanning the gap. The CDR3 spans 11 residues. CDR1 and CDR2 (germline): SQVTM, ANQGSEA. Full variable domain (rest looked up from reference TRBV29-1 and TRBJ1-1): SAVISQKPSRDICQRGTSLTIQCQVDSQVTMMFWYRQQPGQSLTLIATANQGSEATYESGFVIDKFPISRPNLTFSTLTVSNMSPEDSSIYLCSVTGSTEAFFGQGTRLTVV.

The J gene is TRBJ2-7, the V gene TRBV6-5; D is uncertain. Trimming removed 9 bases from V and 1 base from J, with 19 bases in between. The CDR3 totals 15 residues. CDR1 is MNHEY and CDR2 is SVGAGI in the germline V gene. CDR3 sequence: CASKYSFFDSYEQYF. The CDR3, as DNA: TGTGCCAGTAAATACTCGTTTTTCGATTCCTACGAGCAGTACTTC.

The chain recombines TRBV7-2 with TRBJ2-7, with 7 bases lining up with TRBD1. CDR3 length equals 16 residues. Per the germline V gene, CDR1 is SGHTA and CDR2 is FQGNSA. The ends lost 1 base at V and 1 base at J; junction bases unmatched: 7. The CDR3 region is CASSLVPRQGSYEQYF. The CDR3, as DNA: TGTGCCAGCAGCTTAGTCCCGAGACAGGGATCCTACGAGCAGTACTTC.

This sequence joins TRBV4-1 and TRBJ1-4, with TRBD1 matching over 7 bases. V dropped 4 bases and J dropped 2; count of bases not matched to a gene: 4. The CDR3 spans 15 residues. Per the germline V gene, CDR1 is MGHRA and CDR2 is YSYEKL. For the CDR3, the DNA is TGCGCCAGCAGCCCTTCAGGGGGTACTAATGAAAAACTGTTTTTT. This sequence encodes CASSPSGGTNEKLFF.

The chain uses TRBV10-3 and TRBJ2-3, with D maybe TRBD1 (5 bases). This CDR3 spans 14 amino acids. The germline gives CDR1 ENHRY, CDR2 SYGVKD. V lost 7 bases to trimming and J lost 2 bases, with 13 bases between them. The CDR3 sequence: CAIKQGGFTDTQYF. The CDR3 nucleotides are TGTGCCATCAAGCAGGGTGGGTTCACAGATACGCAGTATTTT.

The CDR3 region has the DNA TGTGCCAGCAGCTTAGTAGCGGGAGGGCCTTGGGAGACCCAGTACTTC. It yields the protein CASSLVAGGPWETQYF. This chain links TRBV11-1 with TRBJ2-5, with 11 bases matching TRBD2. The CDR3 runs to 16 residues. Trimming at V came to 1 base and at J to 5 bases, leaving 6 bases not matched to a gene. The germline CDR1 and CDR2 sequences are SGHAT and FQDESV (reference sequence).

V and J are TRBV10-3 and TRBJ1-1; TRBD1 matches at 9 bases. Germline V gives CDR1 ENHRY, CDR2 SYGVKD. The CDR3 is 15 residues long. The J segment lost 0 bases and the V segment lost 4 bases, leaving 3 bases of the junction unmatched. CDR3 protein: CAISGGQGLNTEAFF. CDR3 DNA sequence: TGTGCCATCAGTGGGGGACAGGGCTTGAACACTGAAGCTTTCTTT.

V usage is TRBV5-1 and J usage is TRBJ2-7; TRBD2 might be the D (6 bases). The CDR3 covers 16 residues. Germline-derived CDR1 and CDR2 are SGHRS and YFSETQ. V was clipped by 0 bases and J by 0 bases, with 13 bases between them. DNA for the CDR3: TGCGCCAGCAGCTTGGGGGGAGGCGGCCCCTCCTACGAGCAGTACTTC. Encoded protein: CASSLGGGGPSYEQYF.